The next 28 T cell receptor beta chains were all read from a single sample in a study of blood T cell repertoires in COVID-19. Some clones are missing from TCRdb's copy, which holds only in-frame ones; the method was immunoSEQ multiplex PCR. The table lists 65,000 to 75,000 clones, 90% of them singletons, with about 1.5% in the top ten. Source material: peripheral blood. Receptor source: a man in his forties or fifties with acute or convalescent COVID-19.

The CDR3 DNA reads TGCGCCAGCAGCTTCCTAGCGGGCGACAACAATGAGCAGTTCTTC. Encoded protein: CASSFLAGDNNEQFF. The chain uses TRBV5-1 and TRBJ2-1; 8 bases line up with TRBD2. V shed 2 bases and J 5 bases; nucleotides not matched to a gene: 6. Germline V gene lookup returns CDR1 SGHRS and CDR2 YFSETQ. CDR3 size: 15 residues.

This clone has a handful of counts. V usage is TRBV5-8 and J usage is TRBJ1-2; D might be TRBD1 (5 bases). This CDR3 is built from 13 residues. The V end lost 0 bases, the J end lost 4 bases, and 7 bases lay between the germline ends. CDR1 SGHTS and CDR2 YDEGEE come from the germline V gene. CDR3 bases: TGTGCCAGCAGCTTGGGGACACTCTATGGCTACACCTTC. Encoded protein: CASSLGTLYGYTF.

This clone has a single count. The chain has TRBV7-9 and TRBJ2-7; a weak D match, TRBD1 (6 bases). CDR1 and CDR2 (germline): SEHNR, FQNEAQ (reference sequence). V lost 6 bases and J lost 3, with 18 bases in between. CDR3 length: 15 amino acids. The CDR3 region has the DNA TGTGCCAGCAGTTCCACCGGGACATTGGGCTACGAGCAGTACTTC. Translation: CASSSTGTLGYEQYF.

The chain couples TRBV5-1 to TRBJ2-1; 10 nucleotides line up with TRBD2. Germline trimming cut 7 bases from V and 3 bases from J; bases unmatched to any gene: 4. The germline gives CDR1 SGHRS, CDR2 YFSETQ. This CDR3 spans 14 amino acids. CDR3: CASGTSGVYNEQFF. The CDR3 nucleotides are TGCGCCAGCGGCACTAGCGGGGTCTACAATGAGCAGTTCTTC.

J is TRBJ1-2 and V is TRBV3-1 (or the pseudogene TRBV3-2), with D possibly being TRBD1 (6 bases). Germline V gene lookup returns CDR1 LGHDT and CDR2 YNNKEL (reference sequence). The CDR3 loop spans 14 amino acids. V gave up 7 bases and J gave up 2 bases, with 14 bases separating them. CDR3 sequence reads: CASNSRDRNYGYTF. The CDR3 DNA follows: TGTGCCAGCAACTCAAGAGACAGGAACTATGGCTACACCTTC.

The gene calls are TRBV5-5 and TRBJ1-1; D might be TRBD1 (5 bases). V shed 5 bases and J shed 4 bases, with 15 bases lying between them. There are 14 residues in the CDR3. In germline, CDR1 is SGHKS, CDR2 YYEKEE (reference sequence). CDR3 residues: CASRIQESGTEAFF. In DNA form, the CDR3 reads TGTGCCAGCAGAATACAGGAAAGTGGCACTGAAGCTTTCTTT.

The rearrangement links TRBV3-1 (or the pseudogene TRBV3-2) to TRBJ1-5; the D is unclear. Trimming removed 2 bases at V and 2 bases at J, with 7 bases between. Germline CDR1 reads LGHDT; CDR2 reads YNNKEL (reference sequence). CDR3 length: 14 amino acids. CDR3 nucleotide sequence: TGTGCCAGCAGCCAAAGCGGGGGCAATCAGCCCCAGCATTTT. Its protein is CASSQSGGNQPQHF.

In the case of this clone: At one boundary the junction diverges from the germline segment, which might be a read error. The rearrangement joins TRBV7-7 to TRBJ2-2; 7 positions match TRBD1. CDR1 is SSHAT, CDR2 FNYEAQ, per germline (reference sequence). The CDR3 is made up of 15 amino acids. In DNA form, the CDR3 reads TGTGCTAGCAGCGGCCGGGACAGCAACACCGGGGAGCTGTTTTTT. The encoded protein is CASSGRDSNTGELFF.

J is TRBJ2-7 and V is TRBV2, with 8 positions matching TRBD2. Germline assignment: CDR1 SNHLY and CDR2 FYNNEI. V lost 6 bases, J lost 0 bases, and 10 bases stayed unmatched. The CDR3 loop spans 16 amino acids. CDR3 protein: CASSEYLAGLSYEQYF. The CDR3 nucleotides read TGTGCCAGCAGCGAGTACTTAGCGGGACTCTCCTACGAGCAGTACTTC.

This clone came up once. The chain joins TRBV3-1 (or the pseudogene TRBV3-2) to TRBJ1-6, with D possibly being TRBD1 (6 bases). Germline V gene sequence: CDR1 LGHDT, CDR2 YNNKEL (reference sequence). This CDR3 comprises 16 residues. With 0 bases removed from V and 5 bases from J, the gap between germline ends came to 11 bases. The CDR3 reads CASSQDAGADNSPLHF. The CDR3 DNA reads TGTGCCAGCAGCCAAGATGCAGGGGCTGATAATTCACCCCTCCACTTT.

V usage is TRBV5-1 and J usage is TRBJ2-5, with D uncertain. Germline loops: CDR1 SGHRS, CDR2 YFSETQ. V was cut by 0 bases and J by 4 bases, with 7 bases left in between. This CDR3 is 13 amino acids long. DNA for the CDR3: TGCGCCAGCAGCTTGGGTCCCTCAGAGACCCAGTACTTC. Its protein product is CASSLGPSETQYF.

This chain's CDR3 is CASSLGGGGNTEAFF. In DNA form, the CDR3 reads TGTGCCAGCAGCTTAGGGGGGGGAGGGAACACTGAAGCTTTCTTT. The rearrangement uses TRBV7-6 and TRBJ1-1; D might be TRBD1 (5 bases). Trimming removed 1 base at V and 1 base at J, with 10 bases between. Germline V gene sequence: CDR1 SGHVS, CDR2 FNYEAQ. CDR3 length: 15 residues.

V usage is TRBV11-2 and J usage is TRBJ2-5; D is possibly TRBD2 (6 bases). V lost 3 bases, J lost 5 bases, and 10 bases lay in between. CDR3 size: 13 residues. Germline V gene data show CDR1 as SGHAT and CDR2 as FQNNGV. The chain's CDR3 is CASSFLGRETQYF. The CDR3 nucleotides read TGTGCCAGCAGCTTTCTGGGGAGGGAGACCCAGTACTTC. Combining the CDR3 with reference TRBV11-2 and TRBJ2-5 gives the whole variable domain EAGVAQSPRYKIIEKRQSVAFWCNPISGHATLYWYQQILGQGPKLLIQFQNNGVVDDSQLPKDRFSAERLKGVDSTLKIQPAKLEDSAVYLCASSFLGRETQYFGPGTRLLVL.

This clone turned up a few times. The rearrangement uses TRBV15 and TRBJ1-5; 8 positions agree with TRBD1. In germline, CDR1 is LNHNV, CDR2 YYDKDF (reference sequence). The CDR3 is made up of 15 amino acids. Unmatched junction bases numbered 5, after V lost 4 bases and J lost 3 bases. Here the CDR3 reads CATSKDRGDNQPQHF. As DNA, the CDR3 is TGTGCCACCAGCAAAGACAGGGGAGACAATCAGCCCCAGCATTTT.

The V gene is TRBV7-3, the J gene TRBJ2-1; TRBD2 aligns across 9 bases. The V segment lost 8 bases and the J segment 9 bases; nucleotides outside the gene matches: 8. CDR3 length: 13 amino acids. Germline-derived CDR1 and CDR2 are SGHTA and FQGTGA. CDR3 protein: CASRASGIGEQFF. The CDR3, as DNA: TGTGCCAGCCGGGCTAGCGGGATTGGTGAGCAGTTCTTC.

This chain connects TRBV7-3 to TRBJ1-3, with D perhaps TRBD1 (5 bases). Germline V gene lookup returns CDR1 SGHTA and CDR2 FQGTGA. The CDR3 is made up of 13 amino acids. Trimming removed 5 bases at V and 7 bases at J, with 12 bases between. CDR3 sequence (DNA): TGTGCCAGCAGCCCCGGACGGGGGAACACCATATATTTT. It encodes CASSPGRGNTIYF.

The rearrangement uses TRBV4-1 and TRBJ2-3; 11 bases agree with TRBD2. CDR3 length equals 15 residues. Unmatched junction bases numbered 5, after V lost 6 bases and J lost 3 bases. The V gene's germline CDR1 is MGHRA and CDR2 YSYEKL. CDR3 region: CASSPTSGGTDTQYF. The CDR3 DNA sequence: TGCGCCAGCAGTCCAACTAGCGGGGGTACAGATACGCAGTATTTT.

CDR3 nucleotide sequence: TGTGCCAGCAGTTTAGCGGACTGGGGCTCTGGGGCCAACGTCCTGACTTTC. Protein: CASSLADWGSGANVLTF. This rearrangement joins TRBV28 to TRBJ2-6; D perhaps matches TRBD2 (5 bases). Germline V gene sequence: CDR1 MDHEN, CDR2 SYDVKM. The CDR3 sequence is 17 residues long. The germline V and J ends were trimmed by 2 bases and 0 bases, with 11 bases remaining between them.

The CDR3 loop reads CAWSVTSGNTIYF. The CDR3 nucleotides read TGTGCCTGGAGTGTAACTTCTGGAAACACCATATATTTT. V gene TRBV30 combines with J gene TRBJ1-3; no reliable D call. V shed 0 bases and J shed 1 base, with 4 bases lying between them. The germline gives CDR1 GTSNPN, CDR2 SVGIG (reference sequence). The CDR3 is 13 residues long.

This rearrangement joins TRBV9 to TRBJ1-2; D unresolved. Germline assignment: CDR1 SGDLS and CDR2 YYNGEE. V was pared by 4 bases and J by 2 bases, with 18 bases between. The CDR3 length is 16 residues. CDR3 loop: CASSFEPAPRNYGYTF. The CDR3 DNA is TGTGCCAGCAGCTTTGAGCCGGCGCCGCGGAACTATGGCTACACCTTC.

V and J are TRBV5-1 and TRBJ2-5, with 9 positions matching TRBD2. This CDR3 is 16 amino acids long. After removal of 2 bases from V and 2 bases from J, the junction contained 7 bases not matched to a gene. Germline CDR1 reads SGHRS; CDR2 reads YFSETQ. CDR3: CASSFGPAGGQETQYF. CDR3 in DNA: TGCGCCAGCAGCTTTGGTCCAGCGGGAGGACAAGAGACCCAGTACTTC.

The gene calls are TRBV19 and TRBJ2-1; D not resolved. This CDR3 is 18 amino acids long. V was cut by 2 bases and J by 1 base, with 18 bases left in between. Germline CDR1 LNHDA, CDR2 SQIVND (reference sequence). This CDR3 reads CASSISETSLRSYNEQFF. DNA of the CDR3: TGTGCCAGTAGTATATCGGAGACGAGCCTAAGGTCCTACAATGAGCAGTTCTTC.

The CDR3, as DNA: TGTGCCAGCAGTTACAGCGGGACAGGGGAGAACACTGAAGCTTTCTTT. As protein: CASSYSGTGENTEAFF. V is TRBV6-2 or TRBV6-3 and J is TRBJ1-1, with TRBD1 matching 10 bases. The CDR3 runs to 16 residues. CDR1 and CDR2 (germline): MNHEY, SVGEGT. The J segment lost 1 base and the V segment lost 2 bases, leaving 4 bases of the junction unmatched.

The rearrangement uses TRBV18 and TRBJ2-3, with D possibly being TRBD1 (5 bases). The germline gives CDR1 KGHSH, CDR2 LQKENI. Trimming pared 3 bases from V and 1 base from J, leaving 17 bases between. The CDR3 spans 17 residues. The CDR3 coding sequence is TGTGCCAGCTCACCGGGTTGGGGCGCGACGGGCACAGATACGCAGTATTTT. The encoded protein is CASSPGWGATGTDTQYF.

The chain carries TRBV27 and TRBJ2-2; 7 positions agree with TRBD1. Germline V gene lookup returns CDR1 MNHEY and CDR2 SMNVEV (reference sequence). The CDR3 has 16 residues. Trimming cost V 0 bases and J 6 bases; bases outside gene matches: 7. The CDR3 bases are TGTGCCAGCAGTTTATCCCCAGGGGGTCGGGCCGGGGAGCTGTTTTTT. Translation gives CASSLSPGGRAGELFF.

The chain carries TRBV18 and TRBJ2-7, with 12 bases that match TRBD2. Germline V gene data show CDR1 as KGHSH and CDR2 as LQKENI. This CDR3 has 14 residues. V was clipped by 4 bases and J by 6 bases; unmatched bases: 4. The DNA of the CDR3 is TGTGCCAGCTCACTAGGACTAGCGGGAACCGAGCAGTACTTC. Its protein is CASSLGLAGTEQYF.

The rearrangement uses TRBV6-5 and TRBJ1-5, with D tentatively TRBD1 (6 bases). Trimming stripped 7 bases from V and 4 bases from J, with 17 bases between. The V gene's germline CDR1 is MNHEY and CDR2 SVGAGI. The length of the CDR3 is 15 residues. This chain's CDR3 is CASILGRQGNQPQHF. The CDR3 bases are TGTGCCAGCATTCTGGGGCGGCAGGGGAATCAGCCCCAGCATTTT.

V usage is TRBV9 and J usage is TRBJ2-6; no clear D gene. Germline values: CDR1 SGDLS, CDR2 YYNGEE. CDR3 length: 13 residues. Between the trimmed V and J ends, which lost 5 bases and 4 bases, there was a span of 7 bases. CDR3 nucleotide sequence: TGTGCCAGCAGTCAGTCCGGGGCCAACGTCCTGACTTTC. Amino acids: CASSQSGANVLTF.